This TCR beta chain comes out of a study of shared clonotypes between healthy human individuals (dated by TCRdb to 2019 to 2021). Concerning the study at large: The cohort comprised a couple of women and three men aged 18 to 49 years. To estimate repertoire size and how much clonotype sharing occurs between individuals, the study deeply sequenced the blood TCR repertoires of five healthy adults. Libraries were prepared and TCR repertoires were sequenced by different laboratories using diverse techniques, in order to increase sequencing depth and limit assay-specific biases. For each donor, CD4 naive and CD4 memory were each given three plates, CD8 naive was given two plates, and CD8 memory was given one plate. Leukapheresis yielded between about 0.9 and 8.9 billion PBMCs per donor. The investigation overall reported the following: Compared with non-shared clonotypes, clonotypes shared by all four sorted-subset donors had higher generation probabilities. Sampling was limited to blood, and TCR repertoires in tissue likely differ from TCR repertoires in blood. Based on pairwise subsampling, the degree of clonotype sharing among donors was expected to be affected by sequencing depth. Across four donors, approximately 5% of naive CD4, approximately 3.6% of naive CD8, 2% to 2.5% of memory CD4, and roughly 0.41% of memory CD8 clonotypes were shared. Estimated clonotype richness was generally larger for naive than for memory subsets. Incomplete sequencing was indicated by rarefaction of sorted-subset datasets, despite the large sequencing depth. Because the study included a small number of donors, the genetic and exposure-history diversity represented was limited.

Using the deep immunoSEQ assay, TCR CDR3 regions were amplified from genomic DNA by multiplex PCR. Extracted genomic DNA from each cell subset was spread evenly across all wells of several immunoSEQ 96-well plates, with each plate serving as a replicate. For sorted subsets, each replicate PCR was loaded with around 200 ng genomic DNA, equivalent to 25,000 to 35,000 T cell genomes. Purified libraries were quantified with a Qubit 3.0 fluorometer, sized on a Bioanalyzer 2100, and re-quantified with the KAPA Library Quantification kit. Every immunoSEQ 96-well plate was sequenced on a dedicated single-read 150-cycle Illumina NextSeq 550 flow cell. Per the original workflow: Because the immunoSEQ output held only junctional sequences and lacked quality scores, the filtering could not match the filtering applied to full-length reads. Sequences were annotated with PyIR, a Python wrapper for IgBLAST v1.9, and V/J genes and CDR3 were assigned using IMGT germline references. Reads were removed for weak V/J assignments (E-value above 1e-6), missing CDR3, stop codons, out-of-frame junctions, or ambiguous translated residues. A V3J clonotype was defined by an identical inferred V gene, J gene, and CDR3 amino acid sequence. Percentage overlap between repertoires was calculated by dividing the number of shared unique clonotypes by the size of the smaller repertoire. Richness of each repertoire was evaluated using RTK rarefaction, the Chao1 estimator, and Recon v2.1 estimates of unobserved clonotypes. Generation probabilities for all TCRbeta clonotypes obtained by the gDNA method from a handful of donors were computed using OLGA. Sourced from immuneACCESS, this table was stored by TCRdb with only in-frame sequences that have V and J called. A share of the clones is absent; for the studies checked, an unresolved V gene accounts for under half, and the remainder has no known explanation. Clone size and the V and J calls come from that table; the DNA yielded D and trimming. The sample includes about 2 million clones, with less than 95% observed a single time. The ten biggest clones cover roughly 1% of the sample.

The CDR3 holds 17 amino acids from the cysteine to the phenylalanine. Of the read, only the CDR3 DNA is kept; its 51 bases are in frame from base 1. The germline V gene supplies CDR1 SNHLY and CDR2 FYNNEI. Trimming accounts for 2 bases at V and 3 bases at J, while the number of junction bases matched to no gene is 7. CD8 naive samples were CD45RO-negative cells positively selected for CCR7, giving a CD45RA+CCR7+ population that excluded TemRA cells. The donors were healthy, HIV-negative adults with no recently reported acute infections or vaccinations. Only Caucasian adults living in Nashville, Tennessee, USA were represented among the donors. Blood was obtained by leukapheresis, after which PBMCs were separated by Ficoll-Histopaque density gradient centrifugation and cryopreserved in liquid nitrogen vapor phase. Purity and quantity of every magnetically sorted T cell population were checked by analytical flow cytometry. Genomic DNA was isolated from every sorted fraction and measured by UV absorbance on a Nanodrop 2000c.

Worth noting for this clone: Its antigen remains undetermined. No much larger clonotype is one base removed from it; base qualities were not supplied.

Sequenced: naive CD8+ T cells sorted from blood. The label giving this sample's cell subset or site can be read as: CD45RA+CCR7+. This sequence uses TRBV2 and TRBJ2-2, with TRBD1 identical over 9 junction bases. The sequence was obtained from a man aged 18-30 years in good health. The bases are TGTGCCAGCAGTGAATCGGGGACAGGGCTATACACCGGGGAGCTGTTTTTT. The encoded protein is CASSESGTGLYTGELFF. Extended through the reference TRBV2 and TRBJ2-2 proteins, this CDR3 yields the full variable domain: EPEVTQTPSHQVTQMGQEVILRCVPISNHLYFYWYRQILGQKVEFLVSFYNNEISEKSEIFDDQFSVERPDGSNFTLKIRSTKLEDSAMYFCASSESGTGLYTGELFFGEGSRLTVL.